This entry lists 22 T cell receptor beta chains sequenced from one sample in a study of T cells in Graves' hyperthyroidism and ophthalmopathy (dated by TCRdb to the late 2010s). The method was multiplex PCR. Data came from an Illumina HiSeq 2000. Amplification of TCR beta CDR3 regions was carried out from RNA transcripts. For the first round of RT-PCR on the TCR CDR3, the HTBI primer set was used together with the Qiagen OneStep RT-PCR kit. The public reads were reanalyzed by TCRdb: fastp trimming at Q25, MiXCR alignment, in-frame beta chains only. Every CDR3 protein is listed once, alongside the most common genes and DNA of its rows. The sample has about 460,000 distinct CDR3 sequences on record, 22% of them singletons. The top ten clonotypes cover 45% to 50% of the sample. The sample was blood. The receptors come from a woman in her seventies with Graves' ophthalmopathy.

In this sample, this clonotype turned up a few times. Mismatch with germline at one junction end may stem from a read error. The chain links TRBV7-2 to TRBJ2-6; 7 nucleotides agree with TRBD2. This CDR3 has 15 residues. CDR1 is SGHTA, CDR2 FQGNSA, per germline. The CDR3 sequence: CASSLADTGANVLTF. CDR3 coding DNA: TGTGCCAGCAGCCTAGCGGATACTGGGGCCAACGTCCTGACTTTC. The full variable domain, with the rest looked up from reference TRBV7-2 and TRBJ2-6, is GAGVSQSPSNKVTEKGKDVELRCDPISGHTALYWYRQSLGQGLEFLIYFQGNSAPDKSGLPSDRFSAERTGGSVSTLTIQRTQQEDSAVYLCASSLADTGANVLTFGAGSRLTVL.

The chain links TRBV3-1 to TRBJ2-7, with a weak D call TRBD2 (6 bases). Per germline, CDR1 LGHDT and CDR2 YNNKEL (reference sequence). The CDR3 is made up of 15 amino acids. V shed 6 bases and J shed 3 bases, with 18 bases lying between them. The CDR3 DNA follows: TGTGCCAGCAGAAGATCCTCGGGGGTAAGCTACGAGCAGTACTTC. The encoded protein is CASRRSSGVSYEQYF.

This clonotype was counted a few times. The rearrangement uses TRBV20-1 and TRBJ1-1; 8 positions agree with TRBD1. Per the germline V gene, CDR1 is DFQATT and CDR2 is SNEGSKA (reference sequence). CDR3 length equals 13 residues. Trimming cost V 6 bases and J 5 bases; bases outside gene matches: 8. CDR3 sequence (DNA): TGCAGTGCCGGACAGGGAAGGGGTACTGAAGCTTTCTTT. Translating gives CSAGQGRGTEAFF.

The chain links TRBV30 to TRBJ1-6; no definite D call. There are 12 residues in the CDR3. V lost 1 base to trimming and J lost 10 bases, with 8 bases between them. The germline CDR1 and CDR2 sequences are GTSNPN and SVGIG (reference sequence). CDR3 region: CAWSGRRSPLHF. Here the CDR3 DNA reads TGTGCCTGGAGTGGGAGGCGGTCACCCCTCCACTTT.

The CDR3 DNA sequence: TGTGCCAGCAGCCCCCAGGGGGTAAGGTATGGCTACACCTTC. Amino acid sequence: CASSPQGVRYGYTF. V is TRBV5-5 and J is TRBJ1-2, with 7 positions matching TRBD1. With V trimmed by 4 bases and J by 5 bases, 8 bases remained unmatched. The CDR3 runs 14 residues. Germline CDR1 and CDR2: SGHKS and YYEKEE (reference sequence).

The chain combines TRBV6-1 with TRBJ1-5; perhaps TRBD1 as D (5 bases). CDR1 and CDR2 from the germline V gene are MNHNS and SASEGT. Deletions cut 7 bases from V and 5 bases from J, with 9 bases between. The CDR3 loop spans 12 amino acids. Here the CDR3 DNA reads TGTGCCAGCAAAGGGGTGGATCAGCCCCAGCATTTT. This translates into CASKGVDQPQHF.

The chain combines TRBV9 with TRBJ2-5, with D possibly being TRBD2 (6 bases). The germline V gene has CDR1 SGDLS and CDR2 YYNGEE. This CDR3 has 15 amino acids. V was cut by 3 bases and J by 5 bases, with 17 bases left in between. As DNA, the CDR3 is TGTGCCAGCAGCGAACGATCAGTCGGAGGGGAGACCCAGTACTTC. Its protein product is CASSERSVGGETQYF.

This clonotype occurred a few times. The chain uses TRBV7-2 and TRBJ2-5, with 11 bases identical to TRBD1. V shed 0 bases and J 4 bases; nucleotides not matched to a gene: 1. This CDR3 has 15 amino acids. Germline V lookup: CDR1 SGHTA, CDR2 FQGNSA. In DNA form, the CDR3 reads TGTGCCAGCAGCTTAGCCGGGACAGGGGGAGAGACCCAGTACTTC. This encodes CASSLAGTGGETQYF.

The chain joins TRBV7-9 to TRBJ1-1; weak D call: TRBD1 (5 bases). The CDR3 covers 16 residues. V was pared by 0 bases and J by 0 bases, with 11 bases between. Germline V lookup: CDR1 SEHNR, CDR2 FQNEAQ (reference sequence). Here the CDR3 reads CASSLAVRDLNTEAFF. The CDR3 coding sequence is TGTGCCAGCAGCTTAGCGGTCCGGGACTTGAACACTGAAGCTTTCTTT. Supplemented by reference TRBV7-9 and TRBJ1-1, the full variable domain reads DTGVSQNPRHKITKRGQNVTFRCDPISEHNRLYWYRQTLGQGPEFLTYFQNEAQLEKSRLLSDRFSAERPKGSFSTLEIQRTEQGDSAMYLCASSLAVRDLNTEAFFGQGTRLTVV.

This clonotype was counted at least ten times. Germline is not matched at one junction end, which may reflect a read error. The V call is TRBV5-1, the J call TRBJ2-1; 13 bases align to TRBD2. This CDR3 region has 15 residues. CDR1 is SGHRS and CDR2 is YFSETQ in the germline V gene. CDR3 sequence: CASSPGLAGYNEQFF. CDR3 in DNA: TGTGCCAGCAGCCCGGGACTAGCGGGGTACAATGAGCAGTTCTTC.

This clonotype was recorded many times. This chain connects TRBV2 to TRBJ1-2, with D possibly matching TRBD1 (5 bases). The CDR3 is made up of 14 amino acids. V lost 2 bases and J lost 8, with 15 bases in between. Looked up from germline, CDR1 is SNHLY and CDR2 is FYNNEI. The CDR3 loop reads CASSEHGQGGGYTF. CDR3 DNA sequence: TGTGCCAGCAGTGAACATGGGCAGGGAGGAGGCTACACCTTC. The variable domain in full, completed from reference TRBV2 and TRBJ1-2, reads EPEVTQTPSHQVTQMGQEVILRCVPISNHLYFYWYRQILGQKVEFLVSFYNNEISEKSEIFDDQFSVERPDGSNFTLKIRSTKLEDSAMYFCASSEHGQGGGYTFGSGTRLTVV.

The genes are TRBV29-1 and TRBJ1-5; D might be TRBD1 (6 bases). The germline gives CDR1 SQVTM, CDR2 ANQGSEA. The CDR3 extends over 15 amino acids. Trimming removed 6 bases from V and 4 bases from J, with 19 bases in between. The CDR3 reads CSVGGSFPFNQPQHF. The CDR3 DNA is TGCAGCGTAGGGGGGTCCTTTCCTTTTAATCAGCCCCAGCATTTT.

This clonotype was picked up a small number of times. This chain connects TRBV7-9 to TRBJ2-5, with a weak D call TRBD2 (6 bases). The V end lost 5 bases, the J end lost 1 base, and 11 bases lay between the germline ends. This CDR3 comprises 14 residues. Per germline, CDR1 SEHNR and CDR2 FQNEAQ (reference sequence). The DNA of the CDR3 is TGTGCCAGCAGCCCCGGACTAACCCAAGAGACCCAGTACTTC. Translating it yields CASSPGLTQETQYF.

In its sample, this clonotype was seen a few times. V gene TRBV7-9 combines with J gene TRBJ2-1; D is possibly TRBD2 (6 bases). The CDR3 has 15 residues. Per the germline V gene, CDR1 is SEHNR and CDR2 is FQNEAQ (reference sequence). V was shortened by 4 bases and J by 4 bases, with 14 bases between the two germline ends. The CDR3 reads CASSSPLTSYNEQFF. DNA for the CDR3: TGTGCCAGCAGCTCCCCCCTGACTAGTTACAATGAGCAGTTCTTC.

Details on this clonotype: Because it lacks the conserved phenylalanine or tryptophan at the end, this CDR3 is likely a read error. V gene TRBV6-1 combines with J gene TRBJ2-2, with D possibly matching TRBD1 (6 bases). The germline gives CDR1 MNHNS, CDR2 SASEGT. The length of the CDR3 is 15 residues. The V end lost 6 bases, the J end lost 5 bases, and 16 bases lay between the germline ends. The CDR3 nucleotides are TGTGCCAGCAGCCTAACCGGGACAAAAACCGGGGAGCTGTTTTGT. This encodes CASSLTGTKTGELFC.

The chain has TRBV20-1 and TRBJ2-2; D may be TRBD1 (5 bases). CDR1 and CDR2 (germline): DFQATT, SNEGSKA (reference sequence). This CDR3 has 15 amino acids. V lost 4 bases and J 3 bases, leaving 15 bases between the germline ends. The CDR3 bases are TGCAGTGCTACCCGTAGGGGTCTTGACACCGGGGAGCTGTTTTTT. This codes for CSATRRGLDTGELFF.

This clonotype was counted at least ten times. The gene calls are TRBV19 and TRBJ2-1; tentative D call: TRBD2 (5 bases). Germline lookup yields CDR1 LNHDA and CDR2 SQIVND (reference sequence). Trimming shortened V by 1 base and J by 3 bases, and 13 bases separated the two germline ends. The CDR3 loop spans 16 amino acids. CDR3 loop: CASSIGNPGIYNEQFF. CDR3 nucleotides: TGTGCCAGTAGTATAGGGAACCCGGGAATCTACAATGAGCAGTTCTTC.

The chain carries TRBV19 and TRBJ1-1, with TRBD1 as a possible D gene (5 bases). Germline loops: CDR1 LNHDA, CDR2 SQIVND (reference sequence). The CDR3 extends over 15 amino acids. V was clipped by 3 bases and J by 2 bases, with 13 bases between them. In DNA form, the CDR3 reads TGTGCCAGTAGTATGGAGGCAGGGCCCAACACTGAAGCTTTCTTT. This sequence encodes CASSMEAGPNTEAFF.

This clonotype was counted ten times or more. The chain joins TRBV24-1 to TRBJ2-2; 8 bases are a match to TRBD1. CDR3 size: 15 residues. Germline V lookup: CDR1 KGHDR, CDR2 SFDVKD. V shed 3 bases, J shed 7 bases, and the junction held 6 bases outside the gene matches. Written as DNA, the CDR3 is TGTGCCACCAGTGATGGGCAGGGGGCGGTCGGGGAGCTGTTTTTT. Protein sequence: CATSDGQGAVGELFF.

The chain has TRBV15 and TRBJ1-3, with D possibly being TRBD1 (6 bases). Trimming left V 1 base short and J 4 bases short, with 17 bases between. Germline values: CDR1 LNHNV, CDR2 YYDKDF (reference sequence). CDR3 length: 17 amino acids. In nucleotides, the CDR3 is TGTGCCACCAGCAGAGCATACAGGGACACAGCGGGAAACACCATATATTTT. It is translated as CATSRAYRDTAGNTIYF.

In DNA form, the CDR3 reads TGTGCCAGCATCCCCACGACGGTGGGGAGAAATACGCAGTATTTT. Translation gives CASIPTTVGRNTQYF. The chain uses TRBV9 and TRBJ2-3; TRBD2 is a possible D gene (5 bases). The CDR3 extends over 15 amino acids. Germline V gene sequence: CDR1 SGDLS, CDR2 YYNGEE. Trimming shortened V by 6 bases and J by 7 bases, and 21 bases separated the two germline ends.

The V and J genes are TRBV4-1 and TRBJ2-1, with 10 bases fitting TRBD2. V gave up 0 bases and J gave up 9 bases; unmatched junction bases: 8. Per germline, CDR1 MGHRA and CDR2 YSYEKL. This CDR3 is built from 16 residues. The CDR3 reads CASSQEATGLASEQFF. The CDR3 DNA reads as TGCGCCAGCAGCCAAGAGGCGACGGGACTAGCGAGTGAGCAGTTCTTC.